This entry lists 14 T cell receptor beta chains sequenced from one sample in a study of T cell responses to AZD1222 COVID-19 vaccine. Assay: immunoSEQ multiplex PCR; the TCRdb copy retains only in-frame clones and omits some. The sample contains roughly 150,000 clones, about 92% of which appear only once. Source: peripheral blood, taken 28 days after the second AZD1222 dose. The receptors originated from an adult who received the AZD1222 COVID-19 vaccine.

This clone was detected once. The genes are TRBV11-3 and TRBJ2-2; D is possibly TRBD1 (5 bases). Trimming removed 6 bases from V and 4 bases from J, with 9 bases in between. Germline V gives CDR1 SGHNT, CDR2 YENEEA. This CDR3 spans 13 amino acids. The CDR3 DNA reads as TGTGCCAGCAGTCGACAGCTCACCGGGGAGCTGTTTTTT. This sequence encodes CASSRQLTGELFF. Full variable domain (rest looked up from reference TRBV11-3 and TRBJ2-2): EAGVVQSPRYKIIEKKQPVAFWCNPISGHNTLYWYLQNLGQGPELLIRYENEEAVDDSQLPKDRFSAERLKGVDSTLKIQPAELGDSAVYLCASSRQLTGELFFGEGSRLTVL.

Of note for this clone: Other DNA sequences in the same sample also yield this CDR3. The rearrangement links TRBV5-1 to TRBJ2-7, with D possibly called TRBD1 or TRBD2 (5 bases each). The V gene's germline CDR1 is SGHRS and CDR2 YFSETQ. Trimming took off 0 bases at V and 0 bases at J, with 7 bases between the two ends. CDR3 size: 14 residues. CDR3 in amino acids: CASSLGGDSYEQYF. The CDR3 coding sequence is TGCGCCAGCAGCTTGGGAGGGGACTCCTACGAGCAGTACTTC.

The gene calls are TRBV10-3 and TRBJ1-3; 7 positions match TRBD1. The CDR3 covers 14 residues. The V segment lost 6 bases and the J segment 4 bases; nucleotides outside the gene matches: 6. The germline V gene has CDR1 ENHRY and CDR2 SYGVKD. The CDR3 sequence: CAISLWGQGNTIYF. As DNA, the CDR3 is TGTGCCATCAGCCTTTGGGGACAGGGAAACACCATATATTTT.

The chain links TRBV7-9 to TRBJ2-7, with D hard to call. The CDR3 is 17 amino acids. The germline CDR1 and CDR2 sequences are SEHNR and FQNEAQ (reference sequence). V shed 0 bases and J shed 3 bases, with 18 bases lying between them. The DNA of the CDR3 is TGTGCCAGCAGCTTAGCCACAGCATCCGAAGGCCTCTACGAGCAGTACTTC. Residues: CASSLATASEGLYEQYF. The whole variable domain, remainder taken from reference TRBV7-9 and TRBJ2-7, is DTGVSQNPRHKITKRGQNVTFRCDPISEHNRLYWYRQTLGQGPEFLTYFQNEAQLEKSRLLSDRFSAERPKGSFSTLEIQRTEQGDSAMYLCASSLATASEGLYEQYFGPGTRLTVT.

The chain combines TRBV11-2 with TRBJ2-5; D gene ambiguous. This CDR3 comprises 11 residues. CDR1 is SGHAT and CDR2 is FQNNGV in the germline V gene. The V end lost 6 bases, the J end lost 5 bases, and 7 bases lay between the germline ends. As DNA, the CDR3 is TGTGCCAGCAGTCCAAGGGAGACCCAGTACTTC. This translates into CASSPRETQYF.

The rearrangement joins TRBV6-4 to TRBJ2-1; TRBD1 matches at 7 bases. Germline CDR1 reads MRHNA; CDR2 reads SNTAGT. The CDR3 contains 17 residues. Trimming cost V 0 bases and J 2 bases; bases outside gene matches: 7. CDR3 sequence: CASSDSPRTGPYNEQFF. The CDR3 DNA reads TGTGCCAGCAGTGACTCGCCGCGGACAGGACCCTACAATGAGCAGTTCTTC.

This chain joins TRBV21-1 and TRBJ1-2; the tabulated D call, TRBD1, remains unverified against the DNA. TRBV21-1 is a listed pseudogene. The CDR3 consists of 14 residues. In nucleotides, the CDR3 is TGTGCCAGCAGCAAAAGGGGACAGGGGTTGGGCTACACCTTC. Its translation is CASSKRGQGLGYTF.

The chain joins TRBV3-1 (or the pseudogene TRBV3-2) to TRBJ2-3, with 12 bases matching TRBD2. J lost 4 bases, V lost 3 bases, and 8 bases had no gene match. The length of the CDR3 is 17 residues. Germline loops: CDR1 LGHDT, CDR2 YNNKEL (reference sequence). The chain's CDR3 is CASSHDLAGGPSDTQYF. CDR3 bases: TGTGCCAGCAGCCATGACCTAGCGGGGGGGCCTTCAGATACGCAGTATTTT.

The J gene is TRBJ1-1, the V gene TRBV6-5; D gene ambiguous. Germline V gives CDR1 MNHEY, CDR2 SVGAGI. V dropped 4 bases and J dropped 1 base, with 7 bases sitting between them. This CDR3 has 13 amino acids. CDR3 protein: CASSFRRNTEAFF. CDR3 bases: TGTGCCAGCAGTTTTCGACGGAACACTGAAGCTTTCTTT.

The rearrangement joins TRBV15 to TRBJ2-3; tentative D call: TRBD1 (7 bases). V lost 5 bases and J lost 0, with 12 bases in between. Germline CDR1 LNHNV, CDR2 YYDKDF (reference sequence). CDR3 length: 15 residues. DNA for the CDR3: TGTGCCACCAGCCACAGGGGAGGTAGCACAGATACGCAGTATTTT. Encoded protein: CATSHRGGSTDTQYF.

The V gene is TRBV18, the J gene TRBJ1-4; D uncertain. The V end was cut by 1 base, the J end by 5 bases, with 8 bases between. CDR3 length: 14 amino acids. Germline CDR1 is KGHSH and CDR2 is LQKENI. The CDR3 loop is CASSPQTRNEKLFF. CDR3 DNA: TGTGCCAGCTCACCACAGACTCGGAATGAAAAACTGTTTTTT.

V is TRBV27 and J is TRBJ1-2; D ambiguous. The V and J ends lost 6 bases and 0 bases respectively, with 11 bases between them. The CDR3 runs to 14 residues. In germline, CDR1 is MNHEY, CDR2 SMNVEV (reference sequence). CDR3: CASRPHVANYGYTF. The CDR3 region has the DNA TGTGCCAGCAGACCCCACGTAGCTAACTATGGCTACACCTTC.

This rearrangement joins TRBV7-9 to TRBJ2-7; 7 nucleotides agree with TRBD1. This CDR3 has 14 amino acids. Unmatched junction bases numbered 3, after V lost 4 bases and J lost 0 bases. Germline V CDR1 and CDR2: SEHNR, FQNEAQ (reference sequence). CDR3 nucleotides: TGTGCCAGCAGCTCGACAGGGAGCTCCTACGAGCAGTACTTC. Translated: CASSSTGSSYEQYF.

This clone occurred a few times. This chain connects TRBV6-5 to TRBJ2-2; perhaps TRBD1 as D (5 bases). Germline values: CDR1 MNHEY, CDR2 SVGAGI. V lost 7 bases to trimming and J lost 5 bases, with 17 bases between them. CDR3 length: 15 residues. Written as DNA, the CDR3 is TGTGCCAGCAAGTTCTGGGGCTTGAGGACCGGGGAGCTGTTTTTT. It translates to CASKFWGLRTGELFF.